These 15 T cell receptor beta chains originate from one sample sequenced in a study of shared clonotypes between healthy human individuals. Measured with immunoSEQ multiplex PCR; TCRdb has only the in-frame clones, and not every one. The sample carries around 2.5 million clones, over 85% recorded once. The specimen was naive CD4+ T cells from PBMCs. This sample's subset: CD45RA+ positively selected. The source of these receptors is a man aged 18-30 years in good health. Some clones in this sample may be carry-over from other donors' samples.

The chain recombines TRBV15 with TRBJ2-1; no firm D call. Germline lookup yields CDR1 LNHNV and CDR2 YYDKDF (reference sequence). The germline V and J ends were trimmed by 2 bases and 7 bases, with 9 bases remaining between them. CDR3 size: 13 residues. This CDR3 reads CATSRTGVNEQFF. In nucleotides, the CDR3 is TGTGCCACCAGCAGAACGGGCGTGAATGAGCAGTTCTTC.

CDR3 DNA: TGTGCCAGCAGCGAGGACGGAAATCAGCCCCAGCATTTT. This codes for CASSEDGNQPQHF. The genes are TRBV28 and TRBJ1-5; D gene uncertain. Germline-derived CDR1 and CDR2 are MDHEN and SYDVKM. V was pared by 6 bases and J by 4 bases, with 10 bases between. The CDR3 loop spans 13 amino acids.

In its sample, this clone was seen once. The chain joins TRBV5-1 to TRBJ2-1; 13 nucleotides agree with TRBD2. The V gene's germline CDR1 is SGHRS and CDR2 YFSETQ. The length of the CDR3 is 20 residues. V lost 0 bases, J lost 4 bases, and 13 bases stayed unmatched. The CDR3 sequence is CASSLAEGLAGELPYNEQFF. In nucleotides, the CDR3 is TGCGCCAGCAGCTTGGCCGAAGGACTAGCGGGAGAATTGCCGTACAATGAGCAGTTCTTC.

A single count supports this clone. In DNA, the CDR3 is TGTGCCAGCAGAAGGACAGGGGGCACCGGGGAGCTGTTTTTT. Translated: CASRRTGGTGELFF. This sequence joins TRBV6-4 and TRBJ2-2; 10 bases map to TRBD1. This CDR3 is built from 14 residues. CDR1 and CDR2 (germline): MRHNA, SNTAGT. Trimming took 6 bases from V and 4 from J; bases not matched to a gene: 2.

V and J are TRBV9 and TRBJ2-4; 8 bases are shared with TRBD1. V was pared by 4 bases and J by 0 bases, with 6 bases of the junction left unmatched. CDR3 length: 16 amino acids. Germline assignment: CDR1 SGDLS and CDR2 YYNGEE. The CDR3 loop is CASSPTGGLAKNIQYF. The CDR3 bases are TGTGCCAGCAGCCCCACAGGGGGACTAGCCAAAAACATTCAGTACTTC.

The V and J genes are TRBV28 and TRBJ1-2; a weak D match, TRBD1 (5 bases). CDR1 and CDR2 from the germline V gene are MDHEN and SYDVKM. This CDR3 is built from 15 residues. The V end lost 2 bases, the J end lost 4 bases, and 14 bases lay between the germline ends. The CDR3 spells CASSLKRAGSYGYTF. Here the CDR3 DNA reads TGTGCCAGCAGTTTAAAGCGCGCAGGGTCCTATGGCTACACCTTC.

The rearrangement joins TRBV5-5 to TRBJ2-2, with D possibly being TRBD1 (5 bases). Germline V gives CDR1 SGHKS, CDR2 YYEKEE (reference sequence). CDR3 size: 13 residues. The V end lost 5 bases, the J end lost 2 bases, and 7 bases lay between the germline ends. CDR3 residues: CASSRGNTGELFF. CDR3 DNA sequence: TGTGCCAGCAGTAGGGGTAACACCGGGGAGCTGTTTTTT.

On this clone: Other DNA sequences in this sample translate to the same CDR3. The chain is built from TRBV5-1 and TRBJ2-5, with D maybe TRBD2 (6 bases). CDR3 length equals 15 residues. Deletions cut 0 bases from V and 4 bases from J, with 13 bases between. Germline V gene lookup returns CDR1 SGHRS and CDR2 YFSETQ. The CDR3 here is CASSLVGGSGETQYF. The CDR3 region has the DNA TGCGCCAGCAGCTTGGTTGGGGGTAGCGGAGAGACCCAGTACTTC.

The V gene is TRBV11-2, the J gene TRBJ2-2, with D unclear. The CDR3 is made up of 13 amino acids. The germline V gene encodes CDR1 SGHAT and CDR2 FQNNGV. The ends were cut back, 1 base at V and 8 bases at J, with 8 bases in the middle. The CDR3, as DNA: TGTGCCAGCAGCTTAGGTCTCCGGGGGGAGCTGTTTTTT. Translating it yields CASSLGLRGELFF.

V and J are TRBV7-8 and TRBJ2-2; unclear D gene. CDR1 is SGHVS and CDR2 is FQNEAQ in the germline V gene. Trimming cost V 2 bases and J 6 bases, with 10 bases left between them. The CDR3 is 14 amino acids. The DNA for the CDR3 is TGTGCCAGCAGCTTATTTGCGGACCCCGGGGAGCTGTTTTTT. Its translation: CASSLFADPGELFF. The entire variable domain, with the rest obtained from reference TRBV7-8 and TRBJ2-2, is as follows: GAGVSQSPRYKVAKRGQDVALRCDPISGHVSLFWYQQALGQGPEFLTYFQNEAQLDKSGLPSDRFFAERPEGSVSTLKIQRTQQEDSAVYLCASSLFADPGELFFGEGSRLTVL.

This sequence joins TRBV5-5 and TRBJ1-2; possibly TRBD1 for D (5 bases). Germline-derived CDR1 and CDR2 are SGHKS and YYEKEE (reference sequence). The CDR3 is 13 residues long. V lost 1 base, J lost 7 bases, and 11 bases lay in between. CDR3 DNA sequence: TGTGCCAGCAGCTTGATAGGGGTCTCTGGCTACACCTTC. Its protein product is CASSLIGVSGYTF.

DNA for the CDR3: TGTGCCAGCAGCAAGGACCGCTCTGGAAACACCATATATTTT. Translated, it gives CASSKDRSGNTIYF. V and J are TRBV5-6 and TRBJ1-3; unclear D gene. V lost 4 bases to trimming and J lost 0 bases, with 8 bases between them. Germline V CDR1 and CDR2: SGHDT, YYEEEE. The CDR3 length is 14 residues.

This chain uses TRBV7-2 with TRBJ2-3; 11 bases are shared with TRBD1. CDR3 length: 15 residues. The V gene end was trimmed by 5 bases and the J gene end by 4 bases; junction bases not matched to a gene: 5. Germline CDR1 SGHTA, CDR2 FQGNSA. CDR3 protein: CASSLGQGAPDTQYF. In DNA form, the CDR3 reads TGTGCCAGCAGCCTCGGACAGGGGGCACCAGATACGCAGTATTTT.

The chain employs TRBV5-1 and TRBJ1-5; 7 bases fit TRBD1. The germline CDR1 and CDR2 sequences are SGHRS and YFSETQ. The V gene end was trimmed by 2 bases and the J gene end by 5 bases; junction bases not matched to a gene: 4. The CDR3 is 14 residues long. The CDR3 loop reads CASSLQGPDQPQHF. The CDR3 DNA follows: TGCGCCAGCAGCTTACAGGGGCCCGATCAGCCCCAGCATTTT.

As to this clone: A junction boundary mismatches the germline segment, possibly from a read error. The chain links TRBV6-1 to TRBJ2-7, with unresolved D. From germline, CDR1 is MNHNS and CDR2 SASEGT. CDR3 length: 13 amino acids. For the CDR3, the DNA is TGTGCCAGCTGTGACCGAAGCTCCTACGAGCAGTACTTC. Residues: CASCDRSSYEQYF.